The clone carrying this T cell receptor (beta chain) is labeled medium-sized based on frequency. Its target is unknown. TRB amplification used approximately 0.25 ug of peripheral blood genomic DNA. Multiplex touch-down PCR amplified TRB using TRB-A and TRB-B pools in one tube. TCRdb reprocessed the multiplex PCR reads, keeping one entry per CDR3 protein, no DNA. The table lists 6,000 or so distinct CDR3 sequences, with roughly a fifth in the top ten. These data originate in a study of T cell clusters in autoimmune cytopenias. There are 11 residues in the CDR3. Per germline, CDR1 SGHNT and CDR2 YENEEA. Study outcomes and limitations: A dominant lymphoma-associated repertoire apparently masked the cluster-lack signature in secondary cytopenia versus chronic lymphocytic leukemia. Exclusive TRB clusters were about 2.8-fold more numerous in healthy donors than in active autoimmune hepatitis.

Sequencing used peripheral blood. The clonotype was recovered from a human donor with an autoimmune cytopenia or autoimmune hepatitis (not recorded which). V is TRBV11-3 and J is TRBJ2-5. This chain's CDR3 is CASSLQETQYF.